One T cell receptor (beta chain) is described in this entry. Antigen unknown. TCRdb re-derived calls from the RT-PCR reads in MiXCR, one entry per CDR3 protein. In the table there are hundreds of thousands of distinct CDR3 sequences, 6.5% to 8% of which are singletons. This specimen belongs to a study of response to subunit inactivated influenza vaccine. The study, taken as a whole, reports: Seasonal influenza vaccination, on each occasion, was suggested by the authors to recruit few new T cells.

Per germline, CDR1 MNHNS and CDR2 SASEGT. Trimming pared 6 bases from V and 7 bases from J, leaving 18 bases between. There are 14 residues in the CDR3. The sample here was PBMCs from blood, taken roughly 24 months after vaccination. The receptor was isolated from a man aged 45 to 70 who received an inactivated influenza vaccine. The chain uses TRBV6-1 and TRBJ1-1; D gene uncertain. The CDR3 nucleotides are TGTGCCAGCAGGAGGACCCCTGTGGATCTTGAAGCTTTCTTT. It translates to CASRRTPVDLEAFF.